This record covers a single TCR beta chain. Its antigen is currently not known. No clone much larger than this one lies a single base away; base qualities are absent. V is trimmed back by 6 bases and J by 9 bases, and the junction contains 10 bases that no gene match accounts for. Per the germline V gene, MNHEY is the CDR1 and SVGEGT is the CDR2. From the cysteine up to the phenylalanine, the CDR3 has a length of 15 residues. Just CDR3 DNA is preserved here, 45 bases in frame from base 1. The receptor library was made with PCR. Reads for this sample came from an Illumina HiSeq 2500. Unique molecular identifiers were incorporated into TCR beta cDNA libraries to reduce PCR and sequencing biases. Some 500,000 cDNA molecules were obtained for every 1 to 10 million input T cells, so each molecule roughly corresponded to one T cell. The patient libraries were prepared and sequenced with the same protocol used for the earlier healthy control dataset. Within a given batch, samples were prepared together, multiplexed and sequenced on the same HiSeq lane. In the authors' own workflow: Raw barcoded reads were processed with MIGEC, discarding single-read molecular identifier groups before consensus assembly and CDR3 extraction. Clonotype tables were post-analysed with VDJtools, and diversity was normalized by down-sampling all datasets to the smallest sample size. In repertoire overlap clustering, CDR3 amino acid sequences, but not nucleotide sequences, were matched to correct batch-related cross-sample contamination. The public sequencing data were trimmed at Q25 with fastp and processed into clonotypes with MiXCR by TCRdb, which kept only in-frame beta chains. Every CDR3 protein is listed once, alongside the most common genes and DNA of its rows. The V and J calls and clone size come from TCRdb's table, not from the authors' own analysis. The table for this sample lists roughly 650,000 distinct CDR3 sequences; more than 50% of them were counted only once. Of the sample, 11% is held by the ten largest clones.

The data are from a study of post-analysis software for immune sequencing data (dated by TCRdb to between 2014 and 2016). Describing the broader study: Relapsing-remitting, secondary progressive and progressive-relapsing multiple sclerosis were recorded as disease courses, and subtype annotation was lacking for some patients. The multiple sclerosis patient repertoires were compared with some twelve previously published healthy control repertoires from donors aged about 6 to 26 years. A subset of samples was prepared in parallel using single-end sample barcoding, then pooled and co-amplified after Illumina adapter ligation.

TCR beta repertoires were profiled from peripheral blood of approximately 13 young patients with multiple sclerosis to demonstrate the VDJtools post-analysis software. Multiple sclerosis patients were children and adolescents aged about 6 to 17 years. Overall study outcomes, separate from this receptor: Strong co-clustering of samples prepared in the same batch was shown by direct clustering with F measure, prompting a batch-effect correction. Significantly higher frequencies in patients than in controls were found for five or six TRBV segments, including TRBV5-6, TRBV5-1 and TRBV20-1. Significantly lower normalized Chao1 diversity was found in multiple sclerosis patients than in controls, suggesting substantial peripheral T-cell clonal expansion. The multiple sclerosis patient group was slightly younger than the control group.

The TCR was taken from a girl aged 2-10 years with multiple sclerosis. The sequence links TRBV6-2 or TRBV6-3 to TRBJ1-6, and 8 junctional nucleotides match TRBD1. Sequencing used blood. The CDR3 has the sequence CASRHLDRDGSPLHF. The DNA is as follows: TGTGCCAGCAGACACCTGGACAGGGATGGTTCACCCCTCCACTTT.